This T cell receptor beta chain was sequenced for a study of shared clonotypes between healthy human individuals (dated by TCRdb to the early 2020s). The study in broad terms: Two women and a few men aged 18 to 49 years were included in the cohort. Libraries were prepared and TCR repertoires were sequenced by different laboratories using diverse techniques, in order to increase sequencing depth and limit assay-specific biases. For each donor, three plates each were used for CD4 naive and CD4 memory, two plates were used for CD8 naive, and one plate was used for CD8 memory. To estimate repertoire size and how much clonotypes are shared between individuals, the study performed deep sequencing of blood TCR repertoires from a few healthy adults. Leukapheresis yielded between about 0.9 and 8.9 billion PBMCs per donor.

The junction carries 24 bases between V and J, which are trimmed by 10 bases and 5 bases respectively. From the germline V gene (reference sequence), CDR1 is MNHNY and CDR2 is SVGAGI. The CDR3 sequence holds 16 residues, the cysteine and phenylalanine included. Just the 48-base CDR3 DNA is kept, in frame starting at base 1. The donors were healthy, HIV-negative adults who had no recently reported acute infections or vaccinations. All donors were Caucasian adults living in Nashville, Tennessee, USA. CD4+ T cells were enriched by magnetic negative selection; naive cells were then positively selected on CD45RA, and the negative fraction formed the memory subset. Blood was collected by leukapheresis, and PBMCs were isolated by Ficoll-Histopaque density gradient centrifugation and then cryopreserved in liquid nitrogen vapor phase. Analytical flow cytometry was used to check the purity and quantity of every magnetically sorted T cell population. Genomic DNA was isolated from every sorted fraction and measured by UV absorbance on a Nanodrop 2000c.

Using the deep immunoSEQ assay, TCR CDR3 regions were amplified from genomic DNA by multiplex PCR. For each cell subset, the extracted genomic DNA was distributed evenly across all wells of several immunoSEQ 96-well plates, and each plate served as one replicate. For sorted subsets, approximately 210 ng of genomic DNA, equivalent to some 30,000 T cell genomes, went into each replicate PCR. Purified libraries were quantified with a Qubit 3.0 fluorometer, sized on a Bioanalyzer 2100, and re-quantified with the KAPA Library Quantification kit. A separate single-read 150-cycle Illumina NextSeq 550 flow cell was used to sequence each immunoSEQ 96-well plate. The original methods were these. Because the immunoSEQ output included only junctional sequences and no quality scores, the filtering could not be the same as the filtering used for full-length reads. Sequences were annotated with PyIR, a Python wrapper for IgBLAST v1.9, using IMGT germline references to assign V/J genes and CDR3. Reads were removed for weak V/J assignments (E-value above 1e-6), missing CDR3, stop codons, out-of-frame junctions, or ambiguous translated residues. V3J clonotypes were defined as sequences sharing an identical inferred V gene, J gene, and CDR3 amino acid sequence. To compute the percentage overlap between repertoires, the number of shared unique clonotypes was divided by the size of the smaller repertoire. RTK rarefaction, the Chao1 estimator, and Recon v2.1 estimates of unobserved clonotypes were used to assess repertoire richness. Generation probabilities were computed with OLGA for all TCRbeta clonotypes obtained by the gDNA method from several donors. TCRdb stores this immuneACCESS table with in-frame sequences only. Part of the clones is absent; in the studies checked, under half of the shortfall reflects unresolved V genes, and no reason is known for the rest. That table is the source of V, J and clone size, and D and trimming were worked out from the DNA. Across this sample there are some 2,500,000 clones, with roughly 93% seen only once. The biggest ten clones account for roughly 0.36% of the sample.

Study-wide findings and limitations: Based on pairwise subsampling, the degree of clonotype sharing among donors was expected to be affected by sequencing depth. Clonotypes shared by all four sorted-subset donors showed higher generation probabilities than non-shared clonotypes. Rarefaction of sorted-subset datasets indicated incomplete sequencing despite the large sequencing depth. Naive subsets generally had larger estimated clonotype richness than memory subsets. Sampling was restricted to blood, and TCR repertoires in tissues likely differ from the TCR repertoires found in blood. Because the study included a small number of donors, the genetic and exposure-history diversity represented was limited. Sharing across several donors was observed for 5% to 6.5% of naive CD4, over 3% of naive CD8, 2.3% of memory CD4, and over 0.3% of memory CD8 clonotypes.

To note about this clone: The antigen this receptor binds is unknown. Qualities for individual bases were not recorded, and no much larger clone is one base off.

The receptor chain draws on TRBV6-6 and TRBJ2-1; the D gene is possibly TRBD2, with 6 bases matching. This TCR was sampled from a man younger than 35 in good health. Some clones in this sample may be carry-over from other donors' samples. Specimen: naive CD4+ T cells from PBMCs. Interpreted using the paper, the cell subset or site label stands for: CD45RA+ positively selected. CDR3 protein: CATTAGGSFANNEQFF. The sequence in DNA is TGTGCCACCACGGCCGGAGGGTCTTTTGCAAACAATGAGCAGTTCTTC.